These T cell receptor beta chains were read from a single sample in a study of cytomegalovirus exposure and HLA in healthy donors. Produced via immunoSEQ multiplex PCR; TCRdb's table is partial and in-frame only. The sample has about 120,000 clones; less than 65% are singletons. The sample taken for sequencing was PBMCs. The receptors stem from a man aged 40-49 years in good health and CMV-seropositive. Each CDR3 is given with its conserved first and last residue. D genes are given only for firm matches. Clone size is stated in some rows and not others, as once, few, many or a class when expanded.

-,16,TRBJ1-4,-,TRBV19,CASSPIEAADYEKLFF,TGTGCCAGTAGCCCCATCGAGGCAGCGGATTATGAAAAACTGTTTTTT
-,12,TRBJ1-1,-,TRBV7-8,CATGGEDTEAFF,TGTGCCACCGGGGGGGAAGACACTGAAGCTTTCTTT
-,19,TRBJ2-6,-,TRBV18,CASSPGTTAYSFAANVLTF,TGTGCCAGCTCACCCGGAACGACCGCCTACAGTTTTGCGGCCAACGTCCTGACTTTC
-,16,TRBJ1-5,-,TRBV7-8,CASSSYMGRGNQPQHF,TGTGCCAGCAGCTCCTACATGGGGCGAGGCAATCAGCCCCAGCATTTT
-,11,TRBJ1-2,-,TRBV20-1,CSARGGHGYTF,TGCAGTGCTAGGGGGGGACATGGCTACACCTTC
-,11,TRBJ2-5,-,TRBV30,CAWSVLETQYF,TGTGCCTGGAGTGTTCTAGAGACCCAGTACTTC
TRBD2,14,TRBJ2-4,-,TRBV28,CASLSGSLGNIQYF,TGTGCCAGCCTCAGCGGGAGCCTCGGAAACATTCAGTACTTC
TRBD1,15,TRBJ1-5,-,TRBV18,CASSPKGQTNQPQHF,TGTGCCAGCTCACCGAAGGGACAGACCAATCAGCCCCAGCATTTT
-,13,TRBJ2-7,-,TRBV11-2,CASSLGGKGEQYF,TGTGCCAGCAGCTTAGGAGGGAAGGGCGAGCAGTACTTC
TRBD2,14,TRBJ2-1,-,TRBV10-1,CASSVSGGYNEQFF,TGCGCCAGCAGTGTTAGCGGGGGCTACAATGAGCAGTTCTTC
TRBD1,17,TRBJ2-2,once,TRBV9,CASSGTYRGEDTGELFF,TGTGCCAGCAGTGGTACCTACAGGGGAGAAGACACCGGGGAGCTGTTTTTT
TRBD1,16,TRBJ1-5,-,TRBV28,CASTPGQGVVIQPQHF,TGTGCCAGCACCCCGGGACAGGGAGTCGTAATTCAGCCCCAGCATTTT
-,15,TRBJ2-2,-,TRBV7-3,CASSLRGGATGELFF,TGTGCCAGCAGCTTAAGAGGGGGGGCTACCGGGGAGCTGTTTTTT
TRBD2,14,TRBJ2-7,-,TRBV11-2,CASSHSGAAYEQYF,TGTGCCAGCAGCCATAGCGGGGCGGCCTACGAGCAGTACTTC
TRBD1,12,TRBJ1-1,-,TRBV5-1,CASSNRGQAAFF,TGCGCCAGCAGTAACAGGGGGCAAGCAGCTTTCTTT
TRBD1,14,TRBJ1-5,-,TRBV2,CASSSGGARQPQHF,TGTGCCAGCAGTTCAGGGGGCGCGAGGCAGCCCCAGCATTTT
TRBD2,18,TRBJ2-5,-,TRBV2,CASSVSREAGGPWETQYF,TGTGCCAGCAGTGTATCACGTGAGGCGGGGGGGCCCTGGGAGACCCAGTACTTC
TRBD2,14,TRBJ2-5,-,TRBV5-4,CASASGGWAETQYF,TGTGCCAGCGCAAGCGGGGGTTGGGCTGAGACCCAGTACTTC
-,14,TRBJ2-3,-,TRBV5-4,CASSLEQGSDTQYF,TGTGCCAGCAGCTTGGAACAGGGTTCGGATACGCAGTATTTT
-,11,TRBJ2-7,few,TRBV5-5,CASSPAYEQYF,TGTGCCAGCAGCCCCGCCTACGAGCAGTACTTC
-,17,TRBJ1-5,-,TRBV4-1,CASSQTDLPGTYQPQHF,TGCGCCAGCAGCCAAACGGATTTGCCAGGGACTTATCAGCCCCAGCATTTT
TRBD1,15,TRBJ2-1,-,TRBV2,CASSKQGATVDEQFF,TGTGCCAGCAGTAAACAGGGGGCGACGGTAGATGAGCAGTTCTTC
TRBD1,15,TRBJ2-1,-,TRBV5-6,CASSLGDRAYNEQFF,TGTGCCAGCAGCTTGGGGGACAGGGCTTACAATGAGCAGTTCTTC
-,14,TRBJ2-5,-,TRBV6-1,CASSIGQNQETQYF,TGTGCCAGCAGTATCGGACAGAACCAAGAGACCCAGTACTTC
TRBD2,15,TRBJ2-1,-,TRBV6-6,CASRPGLAGSNEQFF,TGTGCCAGCAGACCCGGACTAGCGGGATCAAATGAGCAGTTCTTC
-,14,TRBJ1-4,-,TRBV5-1,CASSLYRDDEKLFF,TGCGCCAGCAGCTTGTACAGGGATGATGAAAAACTGTTTTTT
TRBD2,13,TRBJ2-5,-,TRBV2,CASSRDYPETQYF,TGTGCCAGCAGCCGGGACTACCCGGAGACCCAGTACTTC
TRBD2,15,TRBJ2-7,-,TRBV18,CASSPPGTRAYEQYF,TGTGCCAGCTCACCCCCCGGGACTAGGGCCTACGAGCAGTACTTC
TRBD2,19,TRBJ2-2,few,TRBV9,CASSARDHRLAGGPGELFF,TGTGCCAGCAGCGCGAGAGACCATCGACTAGCGGGAGGACCCGGGGAGCTGTTTTTT
TRBD1,15,TRBJ1-5,few,TRBV6-1,CASSRGQGNNQPQHF,TGTGCCAGCAGTCGAGGACAGGGCAACAATCAGCCCCAGCATTTT
-,15,TRBJ2-7,-,TRBV4-1,CASSLITRKSYEQYF,TGCGCCAGCAGCCTTATTACCAGGAAATCCTACGAGCAGTACTTC
-,14,TRBJ2-5,-,TRBV5-4,CASSLRGISETQYF,TGTGCCAGCAGCTTGAGAGGGATTAGCGAGACCCAGTACTTC
TRBD1,13,TRBJ2-2,-,TRBV13,CAMDRGNTGELFF,TGTGCCATGGACAGGGGGAACACCGGGGAGCTGTTTTTT
-,15,TRBJ1-5,-,TRBV6-5,CASSAGQASNQPQHF,TGTGCCAGCAGCGCAGGCCAAGCTAGCAATCAGCCCCAGCATTTT
-,18,TRBJ2-1,-,TRBV7-3,CASSSQGGEGISYNEQFF,TGTGCCAGCAGCTCACAGGGTGGCGAGGGGATCTCCTACAATGAGCAGTTCTTC
TRBD1,15,TRBJ1-5,-,TRBV10-3,CAISGGTDGIQPQHF,TGTGCCATCAGTGGCGGGACAGACGGCATTCAGCCCCAGCATTTT
-,13,TRBJ2-7,-,TRBV6-1,CASSGQFSYEQYF,TGTGCCAGCAGTGGACAGTTTAGCTACGAGCAGTACTTC
-,16,TRBJ2-5,-,TRBV23-1,CASSQFGRGDQETQYF,TGCGCCAGCAGTCAATTTGGCAGGGGGGATCAAGAGACCCAGTACTTC
TRBD2,16,TRBJ2-3,-,TRBV6-1,CASSKGRGGHTDTQYF,TGTGCCAGCAGTAAAGGCCGGGGGGGGCACACAGATACGCAGTATTTT
-,18,TRBJ1-6,-,TRBV2,CASSEEEGDLSYNSPLHF,TGTGCCAGCAGTGAAGAGGAAGGGGATCTCTCCTATAATTCACCCCTCCACTTT
-,13,TRBJ2-3,-,TRBV18,CASSPPQADTQYF,TGTGCCAGCTCACCACCCCAGGCGGATACGCAGTATTTT
TRBD1,15,TRBJ1-6,-,TRBV4-3,CASSQVGQGNSPLHF,TGCGCCAGCAGCCAAGTAGGACAGGGAAATTCACCCCTCCACTTT
TRBD2,14,TRBJ2-7,-,TRBV6-1,CASRPTSVYYEQYF,TGTGCCAGCAGACCCACTAGCGTTTACTACGAGCAGTACTTC
-,14,TRBJ1-2,few,TRBV11-2,CASSFPRQNYGYTF,TGTGCCAGCAGCTTCCCTCGACAGAACTATGGCTACACCTTC
TRBD2,15,TRBJ2-7,-,TRBV4-3,CASSHRLADPNEQYF,TGCGCCAGCAGCCACCGACTAGCGGACCCCAACGAGCAGTACTTC
TRBD1,17,TRBJ1-2,once,TRBV10-3,CAISESGGQGGNYGYTF,TGTGCCATCAGTGAGTCCGGGGGACAGGGGGGCAACTATGGCTACACCTTC
TRBD1,16,TRBJ2-1,-,TRBV2,CASSPGQGYGYNEQFF,TGTGCCAGCAGTCCGGGACAGGGATACGGCTACAATGAGCAGTTCTTC